One sample yielded the 26 T cell receptor beta chains listed below, sequenced in a study of T cell responses to AZD1222 COVID-19 vaccine. Method: immunoSEQ multiplex PCR; TCRdb's copy keeps in-frame clones and lacks some. Of around 91,000 clones in the sample, more than 70% were seen once. The sequencing used peripheral blood, collected on day 0 of AZD1222 vaccination. The source of these receptors is an adult in good health.

The CDR3 sequence is CASSPGKPPNTEAFF. The CDR3 bases are TGTGCCAGCTCACCAGGGAAGCCTCCGAACACTGAAGCTTTCTTT. The rearrangement links TRBV18 to TRBJ1-1; no clear D gene. Germline CDR1 KGHSH, CDR2 LQKENI. Trimming removed 2 bases from V and 1 base from J, with 11 bases in between. The CDR3 totals 15 residues.

V gene TRBV19 combines with J gene TRBJ1-1; D is ambiguous. CDR3 length: 16 residues. Germline loops: CDR1 LNHDA, CDR2 SQIVND (reference sequence). V was cut by 6 bases and J by 0 bases, with 17 bases left in between. The CDR3 DNA is TGTGCCAGTAGGGTAGCCGGTTTAACCATGAACACTGAAGCTTTCTTT. It is translated as CASRVAGLTMNTEAFF.

The V gene is TRBV18, the J gene TRBJ1-5; D gene uncertain. Trimming cost V 4 bases and J 2 bases, with 6 bases left between them. The length of the CDR3 is 13 residues. CDR1 and CDR2 (germline): KGHSH, LQKENI. CDR3 bases: TGTGCCAGCTCACGACTGGGCAATCAGCCCCAGCATTTT. It is translated as CASSRLGNQPQHF. Variable domain in full (rest from reference TRBV18 and TRBJ1-5): NAGVMQNPRHLVRRRGQEARLRCSPMKGHSHVYWYRQLPEEGLKFMVYLQKENIIDESGMPKERFSAEFPKEGPSILRIQQVVRGDSAAYFCASSRLGNQPQHFGDGTRLSIL.

The chain's CDR3 is CASRDPVGYTEAFF. The DNA for the CDR3 is TGTGCCAGCAGAGACCCCGTCGGTTACACTGAAGCTTTCTTT. The chain couples TRBV28 to TRBJ1-1, with D unclear. This CDR3 region has 14 residues. Germline CDR1 MDHEN, CDR2 SYDVKM. V lost 6 bases to trimming and J lost 3 bases, with 14 bases between them.

The genes are TRBV5-1 and TRBJ1-2; 8 bases fit TRBD1. In germline, CDR1 is SGHRS, CDR2 YFSETQ. V dropped 0 bases and J dropped 6; count of bases not matched to a gene: 4. There are 14 residues in the CDR3. CDR3 DNA: TGCGCCAGCAGCTTGGGGCAGGGGGCACATGGCTACACCTTC. It is translated as CASSLGQGAHGYTF.

The V gene is TRBV19, the J gene TRBJ2-1, with no clear D. Germline V CDR1 and CDR2: LNHDA, SQIVND (reference sequence). V dropped 2 bases and J dropped 3 bases, with 8 bases sitting between them. The CDR3 has 14 amino acids. The CDR3 loop reads CASSIYPSYNEQFF. CDR3 in DNA: TGTGCCAGTAGTATATATCCGAGCTACAATGAGCAGTTCTTC. Full variable domain (outside the CDR3, taken from reference TRBV19 and TRBJ2-1): DGGITQSPKYLFRKEGQNVTLSCEQNLNHDAMYWYRQDPGQGLRLIYYSQIVNDFQKGDIAEGYSVSREKKESFPLTVTSAQKNPTAFYLCASSIYPSYNEQFFGPGTRLTVL.

CDR3 in amino acids: CASSIAKYYEQYF. The DNA for the CDR3 is TGTGCCAGTAGTATAGCCAAATACTACGAGCAGTACTTC. The chain is built from TRBV19 and TRBJ2-7; D gene uncertain. Between the trimmed V and J ends, which lost 1 base and 3 bases, there was a span of 7 bases. CDR1 is LNHDA and CDR2 is SQIVND in the germline V gene (reference sequence). The length of the CDR3 is 13 residues.

The rearrangement uses TRBV20-1 and TRBJ2-5; D is perhaps TRBD1 or TRBD2 (6 bases each). CDR3 length: 13 residues. Germline V gene sequence: CDR1 DFQATT, CDR2 SNEGSKA (reference sequence). The V end was cut by 3 bases, the J end by 1 base, with 9 bases between. CDR3 loop: CSASRGAQETQYF. The CDR3 DNA reads as TGCAGTGCTAGTAGGGGGGCCCAAGAGACCCAGTACTTC.

The table lists this clone with a count of one. The chain is built from TRBV19 and TRBJ1-6; 7 bases agree with TRBD1. V trimming: 6 bases; J trimming: 9 bases; junction bases outside the gene matches: 8. The germline CDR1 and CDR2 sequences are LNHDA and SQIVND (reference sequence). This CDR3 has 14 residues. The CDR3 nucleotides are TGTGCCAGTAGGGCTAACAGGGGTGGTTCACCCCTCCACTTT. Its protein product is CASRANRGGSPLHF.

The J gene is TRBJ2-3, the V gene TRBV5-6, with D perhaps TRBD2 (6 bases). V was clipped by 4 bases and J by 2 bases, with 14 bases between them. Looked up from germline, CDR1 is SGHDT and CDR2 is YYEEEE. This CDR3 region has 15 residues. For the CDR3, the DNA is TGTGCCAGCAGCCAGAAGCGGGCCGTCACAGATACGCAGTATTTT. It codes for CASSQKRAVTDTQYF.

The chain recombines TRBV7-2 with TRBJ1-1; TRBD1 agrees at 11 bases. Trimming at V came to 3 bases and at J to 5 bases, leaving 8 bases not matched to a gene. Germline V gene data show CDR1 as SGHTA and CDR2 as FQGNSA. This CDR3 region has 16 residues. CDR3 sequence: CASSLSRDRGRTEAFF. The DNA of the CDR3 is TGTGCCAGCAGCTTGTCCCGGGACAGGGGGAGGACTGAAGCTTTCTTT.

This chain joins TRBV7-9 and TRBJ2-3; TRBD2 matches 9 bases. The CDR3 has 16 amino acids. After removal of 5 bases from V and 2 bases from J, the junction contained 8 bases not matched to a gene. Germline values: CDR1 SEHNR, CDR2 FQNEAQ (reference sequence). The CDR3 loop reads CASSPVAGGITDTQYF. CDR3 nucleotides: TGTGCCAGCAGCCCGGTTGCGGGGGGGATCACAGATACGCAGTATTTT.

This chain uses TRBV5-4 with TRBJ2-3; no definite D call. This CDR3 is built from 12 residues. V lost 4 bases to trimming and J lost 6 bases, with 9 bases between them. Germline lookup yields CDR1 SGHNT and CDR2 YYREEE (reference sequence). This chain's CDR3 is CASSGAQDTQYF. DNA for the CDR3: TGTGCCAGCAGCGGCGCCCAGGATACGCAGTATTTT.

The chain is built from TRBV15 and TRBJ2-3; 9 nucleotides align to TRBD1. The length of the CDR3 is 15 residues. V lost 4 bases and J lost 2; bases outside the gene matches: 4. Germline V gene data show CDR1 as LNHNV and CDR2 as YYDKDF (reference sequence). The CDR3 DNA reads TGTGCCACCAGCACCCGGACAGGGGCCACAGATACGCAGTATTTT. The encoded protein is CATSTRTGATDTQYF.

The chain employs TRBV7-2 and TRBJ2-2; D uncertain. Trimming pared 3 bases from V and 3 bases from J, leaving 8 bases between. The CDR3 consists of 14 residues. CDR1 is SGHTA, CDR2 FQGNSA, per germline. The CDR3 spells CASSLRQDTGELFF. CDR3 nucleotides: TGTGCCAGCAGCTTGAGACAAGACACCGGGGAGCTGTTTTTT.

This chain connects TRBV27 to TRBJ1-1; D is perhaps TRBD1 (6 bases). CDR3 length: 13 residues. Germline V gene lookup returns CDR1 MNHEY and CDR2 SMNVEV (reference sequence). Trimming stripped 3 bases from V and 1 base from J, with 6 bases between. The DNA for the CDR3 is TGTGCCAGCAGTTTCAGGGGGAACACTGAAGCTTTCTTT. Protein: CASSFRGNTEAFF.

The chain has TRBV5-1 and TRBJ1-3; D possibly corresponds to TRBD1 (6 bases). Germline V gene data show CDR1 as SGHRS and CDR2 as YFSETQ. The CDR3 consists of 14 residues. Trimming shortened V by 4 bases and J by 0 bases, and 8 bases separated the two germline ends. Written as DNA, the CDR3 is TGCGCCAGCAGCGGAGGGGGCTCTGGAAACACCATATATTTT. Amino acids: CASSGGGSGNTIYF.

The chain employs TRBV11-2 and TRBJ2-2; TRBD2 is a possible D gene (6 bases). The CDR3 extends over 14 amino acids. Trimming took 5 bases from V and 1 from J, leaving 8 bases between them. Germline V gives CDR1 SGHAT, CDR2 FQNNGV. CDR3 nucleotides: TGTGCCAGCAGCCTTAGCGGGAACACCGGGGAGCTGTTTTTT. Protein product: CASSLSGNTGELFF.

The rearrangement uses TRBV19 and TRBJ1-4; 10 positions match TRBD1. The V and J ends lost 6 bases and 11 bases, in that order; junction bases with no gene match: 6. This CDR3 is built from 13 residues. Germline-derived CDR1 and CDR2 are LNHDA and SQIVND (reference sequence). The CDR3 coding sequence is TGTGCCAGTAGCAGGACAGGGGGGGATAAACTGTTTTTT. Amino acid sequence: CASSRTGGDKLFF.

The chain couples TRBV29-1 to TRBJ2-7; weak D call: TRBD2 (6 bases). Between the trimmed V and J ends, which lost 3 bases and 3 bases, there was a span of 15 bases. Looked up from germline, CDR1 is SQVTM and CDR2 is ANQGSEA. The CDR3 runs to 14 residues. The CDR3 protein is CSVDKQEGSYEQYF. CDR3 coding DNA: TGCAGCGTTGATAAGCAGGAGGGTAGCTACGAGCAGTACTTC.

V and J are TRBV6-2 or TRBV6-3 and TRBJ1-1; a weak D match, TRBD1 (5 bases). This CDR3 is 13 amino acids long. V lost 5 bases and J lost 5, with 12 bases in between. Germline-derived CDR1 and CDR2 are MNHEY and SVGEGT. CDR3 in DNA: TGTGCCAGCAGTGCCCAGGGACGTACTGAAGCTTTCTTT. Protein: CASSAQGRTEAFF.

The J gene is TRBJ2-1, the V gene TRBV24-1; 10 bases fit TRBD2. The V and J ends lost 3 bases and 6 bases, in that order; junction bases with no gene match: 7. The CDR3 runs to 16 residues. The germline V gene has CDR1 KGHDR and CDR2 SFDVKD. In DNA form, the CDR3 reads TGTGCCACCAGTGATGGTAGGACTAGCGGACTCAATGAGCAGTTCTTC. Translation: CATSDGRTSGLNEQFF.

The genes are TRBV6-6 and TRBJ1-1, with D perhaps matching TRBD1 (6 bases). The CDR3 has 14 residues. Germline V gives CDR1 MNHNY, CDR2 SVGAGI (reference sequence). The V gene lost 4 bases and the J gene lost 5 bases, with 14 bases spanning the gap. CDR3: CASSSQGSLTEAFF. The CDR3 nucleotides are TGTGCCAGCAGTTCACAGGGTAGTTTGACTGAAGCTTTCTTT.

V is TRBV6-5 and J is TRBJ1-6; 8 nucleotides line up with TRBD1. In germline, CDR1 is MNHEY, CDR2 SVGAGI. The junction had 9 bases not matched to a gene; V was cut back by 2 bases and J by 9 bases. This CDR3 is built from 16 residues. This CDR3 is CASSYASTGVGSPLHF. CDR3 coding DNA: TGTGCCAGCAGTTACGCCTCGACAGGGGTTGGTTCACCCCTCCACTTT.

J is TRBJ2-1 and V is TRBV5-4; D ambiguous. This CDR3 contains 15 residues. The V and J ends lost 4 bases and 0 bases respectively, with 11 bases between them. Per the germline V gene, CDR1 is SGHNT and CDR2 is YYREEE (reference sequence). CDR3: CASSAAESSYNEQFF. Here the CDR3 DNA reads TGTGCCAGCAGCGCGGCGGAGAGCTCCTACAATGAGCAGTTCTTC.

This rearrangement joins TRBV7-3 to TRBJ2-1; 7 bases align to TRBD2. This CDR3 is 16 amino acids long. V trimming: 9 bases; J trimming: 3 bases; junction bases outside the gene matches: 14. Germline V gives CDR1 SGHTA, CDR2 FQGTGA. CDR3 nucleotide sequence: TGTGCCAGTGGGGCGGGGGACCGCCCCCACTACAATGAGCAGTTCTTC. Amino acid sequence: CASGAGDRPHYNEQFF.